This passage covers 31 T cell receptor beta chains from one sample sequenced in a study of T cell clones after liver transplantation. Sequenced by immunoSEQ multiplex PCR; TCRdb stores in-frame clones only, minus some. Of roughly 100,000 clones listed, around 80% are singletons. Sequenced here: CD4+ T cells from blood, sampled approximately 50 months after liver transplant. All receptors derive from a human patient who received a liver transplant. The graft donor may account for some of the T cells.

The chain employs TRBV18 and TRBJ2-3; no firm D call. Germline V gene sequence: CDR1 KGHSH, CDR2 LQKENI. V lost 0 bases to trimming and J lost 0 bases, with 4 bases between them. The CDR3 covers 14 residues. CDR3 DNA: TGTGCCAGCTCACCACCGGGCAGCACAGATACGCAGTATTTT. Amino acids: CASSPPGSTDTQYF.

The rearrangement uses TRBV6-6 and TRBJ2-5, with TRBD1 identical over 7 bases. Per germline, CDR1 MNHNY and CDR2 SVGAGI (reference sequence). V gave up 2 bases and J gave up 5 bases; unmatched junction bases: 5. The CDR3 totals 14 residues. CDR3 in DNA: TGTGCCAGCAGTTACCTGACAGGGTTTGAGACCCAGTACTTC. Translation gives CASSYLTGFETQYF.

This sequence joins TRBV19 and TRBJ2-7; maybe TRBD1 (6 bases). Germline loops: CDR1 LNHDA, CDR2 SQIVND (reference sequence). The CDR3 runs 14 residues. V lost 3 bases and J lost 3, with 12 bases in between. The CDR3, as DNA: TGTGCCAGTAGTATTGGACAGTTGAACTACGAGCAGTACTTC. Translated, it gives CASSIGQLNYEQYF.

The J gene is TRBJ2-5, the V gene TRBV9; TRBD2 agrees at 13 bases. Germline V gene lookup returns CDR1 SGDLS and CDR2 YYNGEE. The CDR3 loop spans 15 amino acids. The junction had 8 bases not matched to a gene; V was cut back by 3 bases and J by 9 bases. CDR3 amino acids: CASSAGTSGALAQYF. CDR3 nucleotides: TGTGCCAGCAGCGCAGGGACTAGCGGGGCCTTGGCCCAGTACTTC.

The gene calls are TRBV9 and TRBJ2-1, with 7 bases identical to TRBD2. The V gene's germline CDR1 is SGDLS and CDR2 YYNGEE. The CDR3 totals 16 residues. J was trimmed by 7 bases and V by 0 bases; bases with no gene match: 10. The CDR3 loop reads CASSVEVGGFRNEQFF. The CDR3 coding sequence is TGTGCCAGCAGCGTAGAAGTGGGAGGGTTTAGGAATGAGCAGTTCTTC.

In its sample, this clone was seen once. The chain carries TRBV19 and TRBJ2-1; D unclear. V gave up 7 bases and J gave up 6 bases, with 19 bases separating them. The CDR3 is 15 amino acids. The V gene's germline CDR1 is LNHDA and CDR2 SQIVND (reference sequence). The DNA for the CDR3 is TGTGCCAGTATCCGGACCGGATACACCTCCAATGAGCAGTTCTTC. As protein: CASIRTGYTSNEQFF.

The chain is built from TRBV6-5 and TRBJ1-2, with D possibly TRBD1 on 6 matching bases. The V and J ends lost 0 bases and 6 bases respectively, with 14 bases between them. The CDR3 consists of 15 residues. Germline CDR1 and CDR2: MNHEY and SVGAGI. This CDR3 is CASSYSPYRDDGYTF. CDR3 sequence (DNA): TGTGCCAGCAGTTACTCGCCGTACAGGGACGATGGCTACACCTTC.

This rearrangement joins TRBV28 to TRBJ1-5; weak D call: TRBD1 (5 bases). Germline V gene lookup returns CDR1 MDHEN and CDR2 SYDVKM. This CDR3 is built from 16 residues. Trimming took 6 bases from V and 2 from J, leaving 17 bases between them. The CDR3 loop is CASSRGAGSGNQPQHF. In DNA form, the CDR3 reads TGTGCCAGCAGCCGCGGGGCAGGGAGCGGCAATCAGCCCCAGCATTTT.

V and J are TRBV7-9 and TRBJ1-4; TRBD1 is a possible D gene (5 bases). The CDR3 covers 15 residues. Trimming pared 3 bases from V and 10 bases from J, leaving 18 bases between. Germline lookup yields CDR1 SEHNR and CDR2 FQNEAQ (reference sequence). The CDR3 protein is CASSFDRIRDGKLFF. The CDR3 region has the DNA TGTGCCAGCAGCTTCGATAGAATTCGGGACGGAAAACTGTTTTTT.

The rearrangement uses TRBV18 and TRBJ1-4; tentative D call: TRBD1 (6 bases). This CDR3 has 14 residues. V lost 9 bases, J lost 0 bases, and 11 bases lay in between. Germline CDR1 KGHSH, CDR2 LQKENI. For the CDR3, the DNA is TGTGCCAGTAAACAGGGATCAACTAATGAAAAACTGTTTTTT. It codes for CASKQGSTNEKLFF. Combining the CDR3 with reference TRBV18 and TRBJ1-4 gives the whole variable domain NAGVMQNPRHLVRRRGQEARLRCSPMKGHSHVYWYRQLPEEGLKFMVYLQKENIIDESGMPKERFSAEFPKEGPSILRIQQVVRGDSAAYFCASKQGSTNEKLFFGSGTQLSVL.

The chain uses TRBV6-1 and TRBJ1-1, with no clear D. The CDR3 loop spans 12 amino acids. V lost 3 bases to trimming and J lost 6 bases, with 8 bases between them. Germline V lookup: CDR1 MNHNS, CDR2 SASEGT. CDR3 in amino acids: CASSDRWSEAFF. The DNA of the CDR3 is TGTGCCAGCAGTGACAGGTGGTCTGAAGCTTTCTTT.

The chain combines TRBV5-1 with TRBJ1-1; 11 positions agree with TRBD1. The CDR3 is 15 amino acids. CDR1 is SGHRS and CDR2 is YFSETQ in the germline V gene. V was pared by 4 bases and J by 8 bases, with 10 bases of the junction left unmatched. The CDR3 DNA follows: TGCGCCAGCAGCGCTTCCGGGACAGGGGGAACCGAAGCTTTCTTT. It codes for CASSASGTGGTEAFF.

To note about this clone: One junction end disagrees with the germline gene, perhaps due to a read error. This chain uses TRBV5-1 with TRBJ2-3; D remains unclear. The CDR3 is 17 amino acids. Germline-derived CDR1 and CDR2 are SGHRS and YFSETQ. Here the CDR3 reads CASSHRNLNPATHTQYF. CDR3 coding DNA: TGCGCCAGCAGCCATCGTAACTTAAACCCCGCCACACATACGCAGTATTTT.

The chain has TRBV6-1 and TRBJ1-3; 10 positions match TRBD1. The length of the CDR3 is 15 residues. V lost 7 bases and J lost 7; bases outside the gene matches: 10. The germline gives CDR1 MNHNS, CDR2 SASEGT. The CDR3 region is CASILTGGVFNTIYF. CDR3 coding DNA: TGTGCCAGCATCTTGACAGGGGGCGTCTTCAACACCATATATTTT.

This chain connects TRBV7-9 to TRBJ2-3; weak D call: TRBD2 (6 bases). The CDR3 consists of 15 residues. Germline assignment: CDR1 SEHNR and CDR2 FQNEAQ (reference sequence). Deletions cut 6 bases from V and 4 bases from J, with 17 bases between. CDR3 DNA sequence: TGTGCCAGCAGTACCCGGGACTTGACTGCAGATACGCAGTATTTT. Encoded protein: CASSTRDLTADTQYF.

The J gene is TRBJ2-1, the V gene TRBV10-3; tentative D call: TRBD1 (5 bases). Germline CDR1 is ENHRY and CDR2 is SYGVKD. This CDR3 has 13 residues. Trimming took off 6 bases at V and 4 bases at J, with 10 bases between the two ends. This CDR3 is CAISPTDYNEQFF. The CDR3 DNA follows: TGTGCCATCAGCCCGACAGATTACAATGAGCAGTTCTTC.

This clone was counted only a few times. This chain links TRBV15 with TRBJ1-5, with D perhaps TRBD1 (5 bases). Germline V gene sequence: CDR1 LNHNV, CDR2 YYDKDF (reference sequence). Trimming removed 0 bases at V and 2 bases at J, with 17 bases between. This CDR3 has 18 amino acids. CDR3 bases: TGTGCCACCAGCAGAGATGTCAGGGTAGGAGGTGGCAATCAGCCCCAGCATTTT. It codes for CATSRDVRVGGGNQPQHF.

This clone has just one count. Here the CDR3 reads CASSLGTGLYNEQFF. CDR3 bases: TGTGCCAGCAGCTTAGGGACAGGGCTATACAATGAGCAGTTCTTC. This chain uses TRBV7-9 with TRBJ2-1; 8 positions match TRBD1. V gave up 1 base and J gave up 4 bases; unmatched junction bases: 3. Germline V gene sequence: CDR1 SEHNR, CDR2 FQNEAQ (reference sequence). CDR3 size: 15 residues.

The V gene is TRBV7-9, the J gene TRBJ2-3; D might be TRBD1 or TRBD2, each matching 6 bases. There are 13 residues in the CDR3. CDR1 and CDR2 (germline): SEHNR, FQNEAQ (reference sequence). Between the trimmed V and J ends, which lost 5 bases and 3 bases, there was a span of 9 bases. CDR3 protein: CASSLGGTDTQYF. CDR3 DNA sequence: TGTGCCAGCAGCCTAGGGGGGACAGATACGCAGTATTTT.

J is TRBJ2-3 and V is TRBV28; no firm D call. The CDR3 is 15 amino acids. Trimming took 5 bases from V and 1 from J, leaving 13 bases between them. The germline V gene encodes CDR1 MDHEN and CDR2 SYDVKM. CDR3 region: CASSPPLPRTDTQYF. CDR3 coding DNA: TGTGCCAGCAGTCCCCCACTGCCTCGCACAGATACGCAGTATTTT.

The genes are TRBV7-9 and TRBJ1-3; D is possibly TRBD1 (6 bases). The CDR3 loop spans 15 amino acids. V lost 6 bases to trimming and J lost 4 bases, with 16 bases between them. Germline CDR1 and CDR2: SEHNR and FQNEAQ (reference sequence). In DNA form, the CDR3 reads TGTGCCAGCAGACCCAGCGGGGACAAAGGAAACACCATATATTTT. Translation: CASRPSGDKGNTIYF.

The chain is built from TRBV15 and TRBJ2-3; weak D call: TRBD1 (6 bases). Germline values: CDR1 LNHNV, CDR2 YYDKDF (reference sequence). The CDR3 totals 15 residues. V lost 0 bases, J lost 6 bases, and 13 bases lay in between. The CDR3 coding sequence is TGTGCCACCAGCAGAGATAGGGGGACCGCGGATACGCAGTATTTT. Amino acid sequence: CATSRDRGTADTQYF.

The V gene is TRBV2, the J gene TRBJ2-5, with D hard to call. This CDR3 is built from 13 residues. CDR1 is SNHLY and CDR2 is FYNNEI in the germline V gene. Trimming took off 6 bases at V and 1 base at J, with 9 bases between the two ends. For the CDR3, the DNA is TGTGCCAGCAGGGCAGATATCCAAGAGACCCAGTACTTC. Its translation is CASRADIQETQYF.

The CDR3 reads CSAGQGVKETQYF. The CDR3 DNA is TGCAGCGCCGGACAGGGCGTGAAAGAGACCCAGTACTTC. This rearrangement joins TRBV29-1 to TRBJ2-5, with 8 nucleotides matching TRBD1. This CDR3 contains 13 residues. The V segment lost 7 bases and the J segment 3 bases; nucleotides outside the gene matches: 7. Germline loops: CDR1 SQVTM, CDR2 ANQGSEA.

The chain has TRBV10-3 and TRBJ2-3; no clear D gene. The CDR3 extends over 12 amino acids. Trimming shortened V by 8 bases and J by 4 bases, and 10 bases separated the two germline ends. Per germline, CDR1 ENHRY and CDR2 SYGVKD. Here the CDR3 reads CAIGPEPDTQYF. The CDR3 coding sequence is TGTGCCATCGGGCCGGAGCCAGATACGCAGTATTTT.

In DNA, the CDR3 is TGTGCCAGCAGCCCCTCGACAGAGTATAGCAATCAGCCCCAGCATTTT. This gives the protein CASSPSTEYSNQPQHF. V is TRBV6-6 and J is TRBJ1-5; possible D gene TRBD1, 5 bases. CDR1 is MNHNY and CDR2 is SVGAGI in the germline V gene (reference sequence). The V gene lost 6 bases and the J gene lost 0 bases, with 15 bases spanning the gap. This CDR3 spans 16 amino acids.

V and J are TRBV7-6 and TRBJ2-1, with D hard to call. The CDR3 spans 14 residues. Per the germline V gene, CDR1 is SGHVS and CDR2 is FNYEAQ. V lost 1 base and J 4 bases, leaving 8 bases between the germline ends. CDR3 in amino acids: CASSLGQSYNEQFF. The DNA of the CDR3 is TGTGCCAGCAGCTTAGGACAAAGTTACAATGAGCAGTTCTTC.

This rearrangement joins TRBV6-5 to TRBJ2-1, with 10 bases that match TRBD2. The V and J ends lost 7 bases and 9 bases, in that order; junction bases with no gene match: 9. Germline V CDR1 and CDR2: MNHEY, SVGAGI. The CDR3 spans 14 residues. The CDR3 is CASNEAGGPVEQFF. The CDR3 nucleotides read TGTGCCAGCAACGAAGCGGGGGGGCCGGTTGAGCAGTTCTTC.

The chain links TRBV19 to TRBJ1-4, with 7 positions matching TRBD1. The CDR3 spans 16 residues. Germline-derived CDR1 and CDR2 are LNHDA and SQIVND (reference sequence). Trimming took 5 bases from V and 2 from J; bases not matched to a gene: 8. Here the CDR3 DNA reads TGTGCCAGTAGTTGGGACAGTCAAAGGACTAATGAAAAACTGTTTTTT. Its translation: CASSWDSQRTNEKLFF.

The chain carries TRBV19 and TRBJ2-1; 9 bases agree with TRBD2. This CDR3 contains 13 residues. The V and J ends lost 9 bases and 1 base, in that order; junction bases with no gene match: 1. CDR1 LNHDA and CDR2 SQIVND come from the germline V gene (reference sequence). The chain's CDR3 is CASLAGSYNEQFF. In DNA, the CDR3 is TGTGCCAGCCTAGCGGGATCCTACAATGAGCAGTTCTTC. The variable domain in full, completed from reference TRBV19 and TRBJ2-1, reads DGGITQSPKYLFRKEGQNVTLSCEQNLNHDAMYWYRQDPGQGLRLIYYSQIVNDFQKGDIAEGYSVSREKKESFPLTVTSAQKNPTAFYLCASLAGSYNEQFFGPGTRLTVL.

V gene TRBV4-1 combines with J gene TRBJ2-3, with a weak D call TRBD2 (5 bases). Germline assignment: CDR1 MGHRA and CDR2 YSYEKL. Trimming left V 0 bases short and J 1 base short, with 8 bases between. This CDR3 spans 15 amino acids. The CDR3 sequence: CASSQDTGGTDTQYF. The CDR3 region has the DNA TGCGCCAGCAGCCAAGATACCGGGGGCACAGATACGCAGTATTTT.